These T cell receptor beta chains were read from a single sample in a study of radiotherapy plus CTLA-4 blockade in lung cancer. Profiling relied on immunoSEQ multiplex PCR, and the TCRdb table lists in-frame clones only, not all of them. The sample shows tens of thousands of clones, around 77% of them seen only once. The sequences come from peripheral blood, collected from a patient treated with radiotherapy plus ipilimumab. The receptors derive from a human donor with non-small cell lung cancer whose response to radiotherapy plus ipilimumab could not be evaluated. The CDR3 runs from the conserved cysteine through the conserved F or W.

v_call: TRBV18
cdr3_length: 15
cdr3_aa: CASSLGTGSNYGYTF

v_call: TRBV5-4
cdr3_length: 13
cdr3_aa: CASSLQGPYGYTF

v_call: TRBV7-9
cdr3_length: 14
cdr3_aa: CASSSPLDIYEQYF

v_call: TRBV7-7
cdr3_length: 14
cdr3_aa: CASSSFGTGETQYF

v_call: TRBV20-1
cdr3_length: 10
cdr3_aa: CSAGDYGYTF

v_call: TRBV10-2
cdr3_length: 15
cdr3_aa: CASSETSGNTGELFF

v_call: TRBV18
cdr3_length: 16
cdr3_aa: CASSPGAGGRDQPQHF

v_call: TRBV5-6
cdr3_length: 17
cdr3_aa: CASSRLRGRHTNEKLFF

v_call: TRBV19
cdr3_length: 14
cdr3_aa: CASSIGGTGRFAFF

v_call: TRBV6-6
cdr3_length: 15
cdr3_aa: CASSYRQGVNYGYTF

v_call: TRBV7-3
cdr3_length: 17
cdr3_aa: CASSLSGQEGSNSPLHF

v_call: TRBV15
cdr3_length: 15
cdr3_aa: CATSGSRTVNQPQHF

v_call: TRBV4-3
cdr3_length: 17
cdr3_aa: CASSQGVRQGIGNTIYF

v_call: TRBV7-2
cdr3_length: 15
cdr3_aa: CASSASGTGEEKLFF

v_call: TRBV5-1
cdr3_length: 15
cdr3_aa: CASSLGASGSYEQYF

v_call: TRBV6-5
cdr3_length: 16
cdr3_aa: CASSYSGPRGYYGYTF

v_call: TRBV28
cdr3_length: 19
cdr3_aa: CASSSTFERPFQYPYEQYF

v_call: TRBV9
cdr3_length: 14
cdr3_aa: CASSVGRGYNEQFF

v_call: TRBV5-1
cdr3_length: 14
cdr3_aa: CASSPGQSNEKLFF

v_call: TRBV27
cdr3_length: 13
cdr3_aa: CASSFRDSYEQYF

v_call: TRBV7-3
cdr3_length: 15
cdr3_aa: CASSSTPGTADTQYF

v_call: TRBV28
cdr3_length: 12
cdr3_aa: CASKTHGRVAFF

v_call: TRBV28
cdr3_length: 15
cdr3_aa: CASSVAGRNSGEQFF

v_call: TRBV28
cdr3_length: 12
cdr3_aa: CASGTSLAEQFF

v_call: TRBV5-8
cdr3_length: 17
cdr3_aa: CASSSYVMDRGGYGYTF